This T cell receptor beta chain is from a study of molecular identifiers for immune sequencing clone quantification. From the PCR reads, TCRdb called clonotypes with MiXCR, one entry per CDR3 protein. This table holds 55,000 to 75,000 distinct CDR3 sequences, under 20% found once. For this clonotype: The antigen is not known.

CDR1 and CDR2 (germline): SEHNR, FQNEAQ (reference sequence). The V segment lost 4 bases and the J segment 5 bases; nucleotides outside the gene matches: 7. The CDR3 is 16 residues long. Study conclusions and caveats: Spiked Jurkat TCR RNA equivalent to one cell was reportedly detectable in approximately 1 million naive cells.

Sequencing was done on a sample of naive CD8+ T cells from blood, with Jurkat cell RNA spiked in. Subset reported: FACS-sorted CD8+CD4-CCR7+CD45RA+ naive T cells. The V and J genes are TRBV7-9 and TRBJ2-1; 11 bases map to TRBD2. This clonotype was obtained from a human donor in good health. Some libraries in this study had Jurkat cell RNA spiked in. CDR3 nucleotides: TGTGCCAGCAGCTACCCGGGACTAGCGGTTAACAATGAGCAGTTCTTC. Translation: CASSYPGLAVNNEQFF.